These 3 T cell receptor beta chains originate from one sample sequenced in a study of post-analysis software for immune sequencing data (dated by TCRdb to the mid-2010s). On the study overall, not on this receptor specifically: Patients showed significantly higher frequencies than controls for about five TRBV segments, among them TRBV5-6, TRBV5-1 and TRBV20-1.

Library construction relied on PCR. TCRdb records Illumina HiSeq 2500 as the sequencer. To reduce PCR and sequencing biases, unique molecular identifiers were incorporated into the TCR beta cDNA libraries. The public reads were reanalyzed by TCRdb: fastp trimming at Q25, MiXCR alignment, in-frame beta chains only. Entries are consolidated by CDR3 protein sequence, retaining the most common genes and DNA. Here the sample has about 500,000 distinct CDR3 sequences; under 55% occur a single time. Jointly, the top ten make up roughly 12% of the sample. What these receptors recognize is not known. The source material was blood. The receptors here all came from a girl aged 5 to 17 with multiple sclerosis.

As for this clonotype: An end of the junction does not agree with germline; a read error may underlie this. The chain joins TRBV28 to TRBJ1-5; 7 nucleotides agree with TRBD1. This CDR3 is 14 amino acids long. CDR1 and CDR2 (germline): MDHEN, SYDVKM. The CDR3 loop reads CASRTRDSNQPRHF. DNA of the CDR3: TGTGCCAGCAGAACTAGGGACAGCAATCAGCCCCGGCATTTT.

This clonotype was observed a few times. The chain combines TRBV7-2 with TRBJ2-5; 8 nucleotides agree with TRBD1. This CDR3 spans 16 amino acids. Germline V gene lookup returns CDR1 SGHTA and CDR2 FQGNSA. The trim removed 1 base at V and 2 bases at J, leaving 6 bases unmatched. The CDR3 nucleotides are TGTGCCAGCAGCTTAGTGGGGACAGGATATCAAGAGACCCAGTACTTC. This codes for CASSLVGTGYQETQYF. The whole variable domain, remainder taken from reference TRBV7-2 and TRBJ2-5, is GAGVSQSPSNKVTEKGKDVELRCDPISGHTALYWYRQSLGQGLEFLIYFQGNSAPDKSGLPSDRFSAERTGGSVSTLTIQRTQQEDSAVYLCASSLVGTGYQETQYFGPGTRLLVL.

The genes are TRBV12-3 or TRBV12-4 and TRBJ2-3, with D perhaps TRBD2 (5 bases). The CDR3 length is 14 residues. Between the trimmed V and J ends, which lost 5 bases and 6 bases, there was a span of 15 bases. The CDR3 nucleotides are TGTGCCAGCAGTCCCCTGAGGGCCAGGGATACGCAGTATTTT. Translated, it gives CASSPLRARDTQYF.